This T cell receptor beta chain was captured in a study of cytomegalovirus exposure and HLA in healthy donors. Concerning this clone: Its antigen is not identified.

This CDR3 comprises 15 residues. V shed 3 bases and J 4 bases; nucleotides not matched to a gene: 7. Germline V gene lookup returns CDR1 MGHRA and CDR2 YSYEKL. Study-wide results and caveats: It was reportedly the case that the classifier diagnosed cytomegalovirus status with high specificity and sensitivity. The tendency of first-cohort TCR clusters to co-occur in the 100 to 150 validation repertoires was identified by a subsequent analysis. A few CMV-associated chains proved CMV antigen-specific in vitro.

The assay was immunoSEQ multiplex PCR, and TCRdb's table has in-frame clones only and misses some. This sample carries more than 90,000 clones, approximately 85% of them seen once, and the ten largest clones take around 5%. This TCR came from a young man in good health and CMV-seronegative. The chain combines TRBV4-1 with TRBJ1-1; TRBD1 matches at 8 bases. The sequenced material came from PBMCs. Here the CDR3 DNA reads TGCGCCAGCAGCCAGGACAGGGCGGGAAGCACTGAAGCTTTCTTT. Its translation: CASSQDRAGSTEAFF.